Sequencing of this TCR beta chain was carried out in a study of T cells in Graves' hyperthyroidism and ophthalmopathy. From RNA transcripts, TCR beta CDR3 regions were amplified. HTBI primers drove first-round RT-PCR of the TCR CDR3. TCRdb reprocessed the multiplex PCR reads via MiXCR and lists one record per CDR3 protein. This table has hundreds of thousands of distinct CDR3 sequences, around 38% appearing once. Germline values: CDR1 SNHLY, CDR2 FYNNEI. V lost 10 bases and J 5 bases, leaving 17 bases between the germline ends. The CDR3 spans 13 residues. The clonotype comes from a man between 18 and 35 years old with Graves' hyperthyroidism. Sequenced sample: blood. The chain employs TRBV2 and TRBJ1-2, with D perhaps TRBD1 (6 bases). The CDR3 here is CATQGTGRYGYTF. In DNA, the CDR3 is TGTGCCACGCAGGGGACCGGACGGTATGGCTACACCTTC.